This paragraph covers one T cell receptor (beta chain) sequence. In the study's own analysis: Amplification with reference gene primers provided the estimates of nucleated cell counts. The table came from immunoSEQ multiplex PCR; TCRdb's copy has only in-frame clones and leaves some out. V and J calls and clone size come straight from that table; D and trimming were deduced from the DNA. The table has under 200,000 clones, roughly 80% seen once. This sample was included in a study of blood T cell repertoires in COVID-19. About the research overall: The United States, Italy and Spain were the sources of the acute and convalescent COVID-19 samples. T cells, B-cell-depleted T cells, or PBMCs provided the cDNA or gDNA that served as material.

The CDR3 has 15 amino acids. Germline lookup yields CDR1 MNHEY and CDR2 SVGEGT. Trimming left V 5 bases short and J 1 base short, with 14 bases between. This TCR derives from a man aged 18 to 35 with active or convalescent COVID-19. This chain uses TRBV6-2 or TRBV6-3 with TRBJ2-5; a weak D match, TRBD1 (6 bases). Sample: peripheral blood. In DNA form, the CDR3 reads TGTGCCAGCAGTCGCCCTACAGGGAGCCAAGAGACCCAGTACTTC. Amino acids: CASSRPTGSQETQYF.